The clone carrying this T cell receptor beta chain appeared a few times. These data come from a study of T cells in tumors after PD-1 blockade. Study context: Treatment was either pembrolizumab 200 mg every 3 weeks or cemiplimab 350 mg every 2 weeks. Daily vismodegib 150 mg continued in a subset of anti-PD-1-treated patients.

Input was about 616 ng to 6,500 ng of genomic DNA from tumor or blood. The table came from immunoSEQ multiplex PCR; TCRdb's copy has only in-frame clones and leaves some out. The data hold about 4,900 clones, with 65% to 70% observed a single time. The CDR3 has 13 amino acids. From germline, CDR1 is WNHNN and CDR2 SYGVQD (reference sequence). Trimming removed 5 bases at V and 5 bases at J, with 12 bases between. This receptor was obtained from a human donor with cutaneous squamous cell carcinoma. The material sequenced was tumor tissue, taken before anti-PD-1 treatment. The V call is TRBV10-1, the J call TRBJ1-1; a possible D gene is TRBD1 (5 bases). CDR3 residues: CASSSGTPTEAFF. The CDR3, as DNA: TGCGCCAGCAGTTCAGGGACTCCAACTGAAGCTTTCTTT.